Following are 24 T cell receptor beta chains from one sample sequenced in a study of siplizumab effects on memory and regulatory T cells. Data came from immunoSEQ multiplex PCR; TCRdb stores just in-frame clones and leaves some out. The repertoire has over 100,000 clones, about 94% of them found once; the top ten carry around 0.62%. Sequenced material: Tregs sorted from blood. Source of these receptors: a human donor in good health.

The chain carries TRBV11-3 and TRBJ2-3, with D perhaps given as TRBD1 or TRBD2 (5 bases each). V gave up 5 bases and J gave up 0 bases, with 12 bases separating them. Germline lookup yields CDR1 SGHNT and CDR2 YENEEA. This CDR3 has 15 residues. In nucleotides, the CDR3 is TGTGCCAGCAGCCCCCGGGACGGTAGCACAGATACGCAGTATTTT. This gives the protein CASSPRDGSTDTQYF.

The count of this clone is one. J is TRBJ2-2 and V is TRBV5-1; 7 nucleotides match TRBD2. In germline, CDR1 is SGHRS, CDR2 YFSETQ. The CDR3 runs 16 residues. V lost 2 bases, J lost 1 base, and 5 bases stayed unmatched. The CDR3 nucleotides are TGCGCCAGCAGCTTAAGGCTAGCGGTGAACACCGGGGAGCTGTTTTTT. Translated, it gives CASSLRLAVNTGELFF.

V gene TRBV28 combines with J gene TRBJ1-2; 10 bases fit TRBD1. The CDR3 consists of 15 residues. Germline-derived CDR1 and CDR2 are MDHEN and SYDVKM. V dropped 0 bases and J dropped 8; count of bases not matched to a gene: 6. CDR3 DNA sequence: TGTGCCAGCAGTTTATGGACAGGGGGCGCTGGCGGCTACACCTTC. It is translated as CASSLWTGGAGGYTF.

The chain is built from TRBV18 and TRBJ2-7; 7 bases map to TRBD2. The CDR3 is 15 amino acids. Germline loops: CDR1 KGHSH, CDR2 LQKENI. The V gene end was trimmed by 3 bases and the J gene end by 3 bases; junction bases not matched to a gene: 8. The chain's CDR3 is CASSPSLGLLYEQYF. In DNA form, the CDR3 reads TGTGCCAGCTCACCGTCCTTGGGACTACTCTACGAGCAGTACTTC. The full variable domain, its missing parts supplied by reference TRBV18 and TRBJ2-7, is NAGVMQNPRHLVRRRGQEARLRCSPMKGHSHVYWYRQLPEEGLKFMVYLQKENIIDESGMPKERFSAEFPKEGPSILRIQQVVRGDSAAYFCASSPSLGLLYEQYFGPGTRLTVT.

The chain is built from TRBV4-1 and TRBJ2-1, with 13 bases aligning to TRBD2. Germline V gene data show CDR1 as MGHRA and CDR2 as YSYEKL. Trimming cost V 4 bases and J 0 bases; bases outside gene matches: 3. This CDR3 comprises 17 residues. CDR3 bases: TGCGCCAGCAGCCGACGGACTAGCGGGAGCTCCTACAATGAGCAGTTCTTC. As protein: CASSRRTSGSSYNEQFF.

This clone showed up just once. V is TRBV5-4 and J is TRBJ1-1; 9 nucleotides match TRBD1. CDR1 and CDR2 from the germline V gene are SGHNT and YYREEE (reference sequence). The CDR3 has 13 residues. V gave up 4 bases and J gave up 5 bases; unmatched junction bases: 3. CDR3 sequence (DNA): TGTGCCAGCAGCCAGGACAGGGGTACTGAAGCTTTCTTT. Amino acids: CASSQDRGTEAFF.

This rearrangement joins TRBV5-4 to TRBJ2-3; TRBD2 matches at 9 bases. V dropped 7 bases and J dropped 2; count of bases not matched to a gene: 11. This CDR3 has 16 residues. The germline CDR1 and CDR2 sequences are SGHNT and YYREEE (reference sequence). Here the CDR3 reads CASQVGGGGDTDTQYF. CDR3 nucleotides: TGTGCCAGCCAAGTCGGCGGGGGGGGAGACACAGATACGCAGTATTTT.

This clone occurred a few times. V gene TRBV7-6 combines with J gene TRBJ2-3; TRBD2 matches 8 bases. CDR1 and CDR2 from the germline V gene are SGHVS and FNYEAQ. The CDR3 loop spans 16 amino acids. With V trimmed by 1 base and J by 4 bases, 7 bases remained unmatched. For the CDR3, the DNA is TGTGCCAGCAGCTTAGTCGCGGGGGGCCGCCCAGATACGCAGTATTTT. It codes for CASSLVAGGRPDTQYF.

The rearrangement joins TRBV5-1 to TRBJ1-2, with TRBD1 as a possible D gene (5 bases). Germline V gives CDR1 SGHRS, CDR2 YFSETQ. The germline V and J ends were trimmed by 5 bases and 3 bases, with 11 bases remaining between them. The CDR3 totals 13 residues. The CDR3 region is CASSLQGYYGYTF. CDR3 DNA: TGCGCCAGCAGTCTTCAGGGATACTATGGCTACACCTTC.

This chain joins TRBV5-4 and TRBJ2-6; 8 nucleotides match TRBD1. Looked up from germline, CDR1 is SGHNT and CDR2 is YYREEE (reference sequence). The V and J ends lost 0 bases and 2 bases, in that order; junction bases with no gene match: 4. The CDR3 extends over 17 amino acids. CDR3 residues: CASSLGQGLPGANVLTF. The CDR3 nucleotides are TGTGCCAGCAGCTTGGGACAGGGGTTACCTGGGGCCAACGTCCTGACTTTC.

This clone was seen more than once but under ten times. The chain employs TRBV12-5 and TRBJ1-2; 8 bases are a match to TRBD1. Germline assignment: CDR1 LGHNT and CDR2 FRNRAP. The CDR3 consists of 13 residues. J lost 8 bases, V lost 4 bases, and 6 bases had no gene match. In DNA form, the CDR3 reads TGTGCTAGTGGTTCGGGGGCAGGGGGCGGCTACACCTTC. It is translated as CASGSGAGGGYTF.

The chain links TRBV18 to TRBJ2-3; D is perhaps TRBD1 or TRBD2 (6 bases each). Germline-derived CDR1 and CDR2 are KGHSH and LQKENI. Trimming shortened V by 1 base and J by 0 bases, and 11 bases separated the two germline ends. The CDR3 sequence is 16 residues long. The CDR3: CASSPRGAFSTDTQYF. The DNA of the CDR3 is TGTGCCAGCTCACCACGGGGGGCGTTCAGCACAGATACGCAGTATTTT.

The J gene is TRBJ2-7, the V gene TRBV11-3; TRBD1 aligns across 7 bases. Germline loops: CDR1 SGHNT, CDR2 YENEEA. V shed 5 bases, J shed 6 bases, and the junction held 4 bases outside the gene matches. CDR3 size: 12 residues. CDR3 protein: CASSLRDSEQYF. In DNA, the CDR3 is TGTGCCAGCAGCCTCCGGGACAGCGAGCAGTACTTC.

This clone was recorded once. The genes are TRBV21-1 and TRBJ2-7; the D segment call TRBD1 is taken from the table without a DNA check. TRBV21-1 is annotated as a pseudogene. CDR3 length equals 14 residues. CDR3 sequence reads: CASSIDRGDYEQYF. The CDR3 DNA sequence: TGTGCCAGCAGCATAGACAGGGGAGACTACGAGCAGTACTTC.

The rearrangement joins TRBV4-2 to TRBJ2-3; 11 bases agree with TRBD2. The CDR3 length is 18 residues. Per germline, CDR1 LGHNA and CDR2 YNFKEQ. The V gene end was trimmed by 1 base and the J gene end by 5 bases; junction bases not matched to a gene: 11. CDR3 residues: CASSQVGRLAGGGDTQYF. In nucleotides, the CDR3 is TGTGCCAGCAGCCAAGTTGGAAGGCTAGCGGGAGGAGGAGATACGCAGTATTTT.

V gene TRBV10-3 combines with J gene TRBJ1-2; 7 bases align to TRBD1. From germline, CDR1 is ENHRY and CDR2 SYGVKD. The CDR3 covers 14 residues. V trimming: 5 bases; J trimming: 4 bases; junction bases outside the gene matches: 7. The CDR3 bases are TGTGCCATCAGTTCGGGACAGATTCTCTATGGCTACACCTTC. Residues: CAISSGQILYGYTF.

As DNA, the CDR3 is TGTGCCACCAGCAGTGGAGGGGCGGGGACTGGCTACACCTTC. As protein: CATSSGGAGTGYTF. V is TRBV15 and J is TRBJ1-2; D may be TRBD1 (5 bases). The CDR3 consists of 14 residues. With 3 bases removed from V and 7 bases from J, the gap between germline ends came to 15 bases. The germline gives CDR1 LNHNV, CDR2 YYDKDF (reference sequence). The full variable domain, its missing parts supplied by reference TRBV15 and TRBJ1-2, is DAMVIQNPRYQVTQFGKPVTLSCSQTLNHNVMYWYQQKSSQAPKLLFHYYDKDFNNEADTPDNFQSRRPNTSFCFLDIRSPGLGDTAMYLCATSSGGAGTGYTFGSGTRLTVV.

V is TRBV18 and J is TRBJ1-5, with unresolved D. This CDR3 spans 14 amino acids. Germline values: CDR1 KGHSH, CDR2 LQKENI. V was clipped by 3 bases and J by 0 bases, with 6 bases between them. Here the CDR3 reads CASSPSLSNQPQHF. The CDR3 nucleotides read TGTGCCAGCTCACCCAGTCTTAGCAATCAGCCCCAGCATTTT.

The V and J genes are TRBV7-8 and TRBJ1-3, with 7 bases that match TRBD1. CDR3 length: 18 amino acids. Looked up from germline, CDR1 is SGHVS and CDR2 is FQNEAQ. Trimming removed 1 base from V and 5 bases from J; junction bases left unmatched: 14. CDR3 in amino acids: CASSLGGGQRILRNTIYF. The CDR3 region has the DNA TGTGCCAGCAGCTTAGGGGGGGGACAGAGAATACTTAGAAACACCATATATTTT.

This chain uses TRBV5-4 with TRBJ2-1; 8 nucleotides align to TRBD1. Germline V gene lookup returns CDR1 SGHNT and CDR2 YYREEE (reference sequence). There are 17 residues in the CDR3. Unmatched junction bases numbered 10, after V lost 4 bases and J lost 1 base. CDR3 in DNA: TGTGCCAGCAGCCCCAGGGGGCACCACAAATCCTACAATGAGCAGTTCTTC. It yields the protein CASSPRGHHKSYNEQFF. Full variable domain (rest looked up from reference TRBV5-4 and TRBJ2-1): ETGVTQSPTHLIKTRGQQVTLRCSSQSGHNTVSWYQQALGQGPQFIFQYYREEENGRGNFPPRFSGLQFPNYSSELNVNALELDDSALYLCASSPRGHHKSYNEQFFGPGTRLTVL.

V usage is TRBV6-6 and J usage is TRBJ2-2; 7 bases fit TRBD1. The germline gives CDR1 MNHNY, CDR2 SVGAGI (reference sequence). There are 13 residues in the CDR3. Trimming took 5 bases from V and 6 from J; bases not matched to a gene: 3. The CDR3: CASSRDSSGELFF. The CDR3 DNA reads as TGTGCCAGCAGTCGGGACAGCTCCGGGGAGCTGTTTTTT.

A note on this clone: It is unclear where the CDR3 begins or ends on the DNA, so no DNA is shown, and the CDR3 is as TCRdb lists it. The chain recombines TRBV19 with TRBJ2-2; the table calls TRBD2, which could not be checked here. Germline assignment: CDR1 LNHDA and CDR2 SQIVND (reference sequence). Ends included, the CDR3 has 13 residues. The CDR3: CASRGLRAGELFF.

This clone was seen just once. The CDR3 loop is CASSPDRGLETQYF. CDR3 coding DNA: TGTGCCAGCAGCCCCGACAGGGGGCTCGAGACCCAGTACTTC. The rearrangement joins TRBV9 to TRBJ2-5; 10 nucleotides line up with TRBD1. The V gene's germline CDR1 is SGDLS and CDR2 YYNGEE. This CDR3 is built from 14 residues. J was trimmed by 5 bases and V by 4 bases; bases with no gene match: 5.

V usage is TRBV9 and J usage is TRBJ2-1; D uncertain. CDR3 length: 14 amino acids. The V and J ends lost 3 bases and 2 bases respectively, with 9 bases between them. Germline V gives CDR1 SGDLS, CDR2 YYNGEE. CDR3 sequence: CASSAGLTYNEQFF. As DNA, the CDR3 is TGTGCCAGCAGCGCGGGCCTGACCTACAATGAGCAGTTCTTC.